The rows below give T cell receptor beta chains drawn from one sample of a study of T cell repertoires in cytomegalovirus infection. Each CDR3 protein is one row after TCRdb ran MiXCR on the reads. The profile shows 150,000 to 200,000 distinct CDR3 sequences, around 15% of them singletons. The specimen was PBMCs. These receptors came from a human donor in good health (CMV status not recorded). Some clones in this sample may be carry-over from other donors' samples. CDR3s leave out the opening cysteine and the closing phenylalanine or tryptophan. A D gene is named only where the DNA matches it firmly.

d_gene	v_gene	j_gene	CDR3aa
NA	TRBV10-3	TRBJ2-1	AINRDGSLNEQF
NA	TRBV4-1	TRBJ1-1	ASSQPAGGPEAF
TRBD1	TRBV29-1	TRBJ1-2	SVPRGFGYT
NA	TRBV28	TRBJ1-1	ASKEGTPRAF
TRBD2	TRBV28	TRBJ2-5	ASRRLGTSGRLETQY
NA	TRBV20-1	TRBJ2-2	SAREGRQNTGELF
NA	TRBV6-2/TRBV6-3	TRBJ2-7	ASSEGLGNEQY
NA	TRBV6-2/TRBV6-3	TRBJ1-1	ASSYRRRMNTEAF
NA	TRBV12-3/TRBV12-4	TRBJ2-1	ASSVADEQF
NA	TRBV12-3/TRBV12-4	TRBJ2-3	ASSLLPDTQY
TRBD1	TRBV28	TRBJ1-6	ASSPRQGLRSPLH
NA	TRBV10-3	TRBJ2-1	ATRVLGANEQF
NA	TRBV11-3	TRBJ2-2	ASINGTDPTGELF
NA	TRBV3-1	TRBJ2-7	ASSPDRGLPDKVY
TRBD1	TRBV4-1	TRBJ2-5	ASSLLPGQVPMETQY
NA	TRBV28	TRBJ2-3	ASVSYSDTQY
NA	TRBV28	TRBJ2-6	ASSPDSYSNVLT
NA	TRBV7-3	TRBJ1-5	ASSLTGKGNQPQH
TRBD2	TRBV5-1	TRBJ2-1	ASSLVGTSVFNEQF
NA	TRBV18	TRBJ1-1	ASSGALGMNTEAF
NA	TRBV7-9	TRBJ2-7	ASSSRTGTPYEQY
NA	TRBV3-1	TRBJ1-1	ASSRNGGENTEAF
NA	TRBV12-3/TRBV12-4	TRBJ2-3	ASSPSETTYTQY
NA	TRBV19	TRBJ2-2	ASSRAGGELF
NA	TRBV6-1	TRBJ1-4	ASSGAGQSTNEKLF
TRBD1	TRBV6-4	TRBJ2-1	ATMGQLNEQF
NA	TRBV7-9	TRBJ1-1	ASSLFGGFEAF
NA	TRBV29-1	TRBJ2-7	SVSGSSYEQY
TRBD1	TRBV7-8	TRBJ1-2	ASSLGRQGISVYGYT
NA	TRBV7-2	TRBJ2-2	ASILDRAANTGELF
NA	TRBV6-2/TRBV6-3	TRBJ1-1	ASSDFSRHSNTEAF
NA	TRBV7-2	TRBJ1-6	ASSLGQVGAPLH
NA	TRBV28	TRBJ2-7	ASSLEAIAYEQY
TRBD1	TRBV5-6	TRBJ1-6	ASSLMAGGNSPLH
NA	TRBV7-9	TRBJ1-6	ASSGNSPLH
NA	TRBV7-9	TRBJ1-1	ASSLARTSSRGYTEAF
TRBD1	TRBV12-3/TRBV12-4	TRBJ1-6	ASSSPTGGNSPLH
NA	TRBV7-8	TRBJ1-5	ASSPLGFNQPQH
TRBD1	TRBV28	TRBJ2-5	ASSSLTGGRETQY
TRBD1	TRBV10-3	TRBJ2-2	AISEPSRDRGRELF
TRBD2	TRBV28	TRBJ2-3	ASSWGLAWREADTQY
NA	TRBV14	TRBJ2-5	ASSHPRGVIQETQY
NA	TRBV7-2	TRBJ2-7	ASSSRSSDSHEQY
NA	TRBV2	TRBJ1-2	ASSPGTSKNGYT